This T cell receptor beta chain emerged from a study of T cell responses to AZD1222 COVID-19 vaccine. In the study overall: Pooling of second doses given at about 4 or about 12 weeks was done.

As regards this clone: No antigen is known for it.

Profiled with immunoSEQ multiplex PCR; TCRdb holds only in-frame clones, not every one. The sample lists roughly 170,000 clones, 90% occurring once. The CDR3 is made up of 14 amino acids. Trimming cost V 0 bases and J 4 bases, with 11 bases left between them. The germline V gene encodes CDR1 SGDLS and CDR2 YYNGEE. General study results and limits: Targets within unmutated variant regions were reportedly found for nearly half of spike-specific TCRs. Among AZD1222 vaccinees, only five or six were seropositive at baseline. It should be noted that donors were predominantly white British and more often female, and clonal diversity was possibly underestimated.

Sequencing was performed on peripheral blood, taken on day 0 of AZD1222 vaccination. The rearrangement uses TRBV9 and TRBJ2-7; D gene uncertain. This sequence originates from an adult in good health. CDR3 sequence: CASSVEGMGYEQYF. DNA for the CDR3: TGTGCCAGCAGCGTAGAGGGTATGGGATACGAGCAGTACTTC.